This entry lists 29 T cell receptor beta chains sequenced from one sample in a study of blood T cell repertoires in COVID-19. TCRdb's table, derived via immunoSEQ multiplex PCR, lists solely in-frame clones and lacks some. Of 97,000 or so clones listed, over 80% are singletons. Material: peripheral blood. Source of these receptors: a man older than 75 with acute or convalescent COVID-19.

This clone has more than one count but fewer than ten. The chain joins TRBV4-3 to TRBJ2-7; tentative D call: TRBD2 (5 bases). The CDR3 is 14 residues long. Germline values: CDR1 LGHNA, CDR2 YSLEER. V was clipped by 0 bases and J by 2 bases, with 8 bases between them. CDR3 sequence (DNA): TGCGCCAGCAGCCAAGATGGAGGTGCCTACGAGCAGTACTTC. Amino acids: CASSQDGGAYEQYF.

CDR3 coding DNA: TGTGCCAGCAGTTACCCGACAGGGAGGAACTACGAGCAGTACTTC. Translation: CASSYPTGRNYEQYF. V gene TRBV6-2 or TRBV6-3 combines with J gene TRBJ2-7; possibly TRBD1 for D (7 bases). The germline V and J ends were trimmed by 2 bases and 3 bases, with 14 bases remaining between them. The V gene's germline CDR1 is MNHEY and CDR2 SVGEGT. CDR3 length: 15 residues.

The chain links TRBV4-1 to TRBJ1-5; no firm D call. V lost 0 bases and J lost 3, with 6 bases in between. The CDR3 runs to 14 residues. Germline loops: CDR1 MGHRA, CDR2 YSYEKL. Here the CDR3 reads CASSQEIVNQPQHF. CDR3 DNA sequence: TGCGCCAGCAGCCAAGAAATAGTCAATCAGCCCCAGCATTTT.

The rearrangement joins TRBV10-3 to TRBJ1-5; the D is unclear. V lost 8 bases to trimming and J lost 6 bases, with 17 bases between them. Germline V gene sequence: CDR1 ENHRY, CDR2 SYGVKD. The length of the CDR3 is 14 residues. DNA of the CDR3: TGTGCCATCGGCGATCGGGGATCAGGTCAGCCCCAGCATTTT. Its protein product is CAIGDRGSGQPQHF.

This rearrangement joins TRBV5-4 to TRBJ2-5; D possibly corresponds to TRBD1 (6 bases). V gave up 4 bases and J gave up 2 bases, with 12 bases separating them. The CDR3 is 14 residues long. The germline gives CDR1 SGHNT, CDR2 YYREEE (reference sequence). The CDR3: CASSRRQDQETQYF. CDR3 sequence (DNA): TGTGCCAGCAGCCGACGACAGGATCAAGAGACCCAGTACTTC.

The chain joins TRBV10-1 to TRBJ2-7, with 14 bases that match TRBD2. There are 16 residues in the CDR3. With V trimmed by 5 bases and J by 5 bases, 8 bases remained unmatched. Looked up from germline, CDR1 is WNHNN and CDR2 is SYGVQD (reference sequence). Written as DNA, the CDR3 is TGCGCCAGCAGTTCCTTGGGACTAGCGGGAGTGGACGAGCAGTACTTC. As protein: CASSSLGLAGVDEQYF.

This chain connects TRBV27 to TRBJ2-3; D may be TRBD2 (5 bases). V dropped 4 bases and J dropped 6 bases, with 8 bases sitting between them. Looked up from germline, CDR1 is MNHEY and CDR2 is SMNVEV (reference sequence). The CDR3 is 12 amino acids. The CDR3 is CASSSRTDTQYF. The CDR3 DNA reads TGTGCCAGCAGTTCTAGGACTGATACGCAGTATTTT.

The chain has TRBV7-8 and TRBJ2-7, with TRBD1 as a possible D gene (5 bases). Per germline, CDR1 SGHVS and CDR2 FQNEAQ. Deletions cut 1 base from V and 6 bases from J, with 13 bases between. This CDR3 contains 14 residues. The CDR3 DNA sequence: TGTGCCAGCAGCTTAGACGACAGCCGCCCCGAGCAGTACTTC. Its translation: CASSLDDSRPEQYF.

The gene calls are TRBV29-1 and TRBJ2-5, with D possibly matching TRBD2 (6 bases). V was clipped by 7 bases and J by 4 bases, with 16 bases between them. CDR1 SQVTM and CDR2 ANQGSEA come from the germline V gene. The CDR3 contains 13 residues. Written as DNA, the CDR3 is TGCAGCGCCACGGGAGCTACTGTAGAGACCCAGTACTTC. As protein: CSATGATVETQYF.

V is TRBV4-1 and J is TRBJ2-5, with no clear D. Germline V gene data show CDR1 as MGHRA and CDR2 as YSYEKL. Trimming took 4 bases from V and 4 from J, leaving 4 bases between them. The CDR3 loop spans 11 amino acids. The CDR3 region is CASSRGETQYF. In DNA form, the CDR3 reads TGCGCCAGCAGCCGAGGAGAGACCCAGTACTTC.

The J gene is TRBJ1-1, the V gene TRBV6-4; D is uncertain. Germline CDR1 MRHNA, CDR2 SNTAGT. This CDR3 region has 15 residues. The germline V and J ends were trimmed by 4 bases and 0 bases, with 12 bases remaining between them. The CDR3 is CASSATPGVNTEAFF. CDR3 coding DNA: TGTGCCAGCAGTGCAACCCCCGGGGTGAACACTGAAGCTTTCTTT.

A word on this clone: The same CDR3 is also encoded by other DNA sequences in this sample. The J gene is TRBJ1-1, the V gene TRBV11-3, with D hard to call. CDR1 and CDR2 from the germline V gene are SGHNT and YENEEA. Trimming shortened V by 1 base and J by 1 base, and 4 bases separated the two germline ends. This CDR3 has 13 amino acids. The CDR3 nucleotides are TGTGCCAGCAGCTTAGGACAGAACACTGAAGCTTTCTTT. As protein: CASSLGQNTEAFF.

This chain uses TRBV6-2 or TRBV6-3 with TRBJ2-7; D gene uncertain. The V gene's germline CDR1 is MNHEY and CDR2 SVGEGT. This CDR3 is built from 11 residues. V was pared by 5 bases and J by 2 bases, with 4 bases between. The CDR3 loop reads CASSRAYEQYF. The CDR3 bases are TGTGCCAGCAGTCGAGCCTACGAGCAGTACTTC.

The V gene is TRBV6-6, the J gene TRBJ2-7, with TRBD1 as a possible D gene (5 bases). This CDR3 contains 13 residues. From germline, CDR1 is MNHNY and CDR2 SVGAGI (reference sequence). The V gene lost 0 bases and the J gene lost 6 bases, with 9 bases spanning the gap. The CDR3: CASSYSIGAEQYF. DNA of the CDR3: TGTGCCAGCAGTTACTCGATAGGGGCCGAGCAGTACTTC.

CDR3 nucleotides: TGTGCCAGCAGCCCATCGGGACTAGCGGGGACCTACGAGCAGTACTTC. Translation: CASSPSGLAGTYEQYF. This chain joins TRBV28 and TRBJ2-7; 13 nucleotides agree with TRBD2. After removal of 6 bases from V and 2 bases from J, the junction contained 7 bases not matched to a gene. This CDR3 is 16 amino acids long. In germline, CDR1 is MDHEN, CDR2 SYDVKM.

V and J are TRBV2 and TRBJ2-3; 7 bases are shared with TRBD1. The CDR3 covers 16 residues. Germline V gene sequence: CDR1 SNHLY, CDR2 FYNNEI. V lost 2 bases, J lost 1 base, and 6 bases stayed unmatched. CDR3 DNA sequence: TGTGCCAGCAGTGAAACGACAGGGCCCCGCACAGATACGCAGTATTTT. Its protein product is CASSETTGPRTDTQYF.

The V gene is TRBV23-1, the J gene TRBJ2-3; 8 bases align to TRBD2. TRBV23-1 qualifies as an ORF whose function is uncertain. The CDR3 is 16 residues long. The junction had 8 bases not matched to a gene; V was cut back by 6 bases and J by 0 bases. The CDR3 nucleotides are TGCGCCAGCAGCTCCCACGGGAGGGGGAGCACAGATACGCAGTATTTT. The encoded protein is CASSSHGRGSTDTQYF.

The genes are TRBV27 and TRBJ2-7; 8 bases map to TRBD2. Germline trimming cut 5 bases from V and 3 bases from J; bases unmatched to any gene: 3. This CDR3 spans 13 amino acids. CDR1 and CDR2 from the germline V gene are MNHEY and SMNVEV (reference sequence). The chain's CDR3 is CASSHSGIYEQYF. CDR3 in DNA: TGTGCCAGCAGTCATAGCGGGATCTACGAGCAGTACTTC.

The J gene is TRBJ1-5, the V gene TRBV6-1; D possibly corresponds to TRBD1 (5 bases). V was trimmed by 2 bases and J by 7 bases, leaving 15 bases between them. The CDR3 contains 15 residues. Germline assignment: CDR1 MNHNS and CDR2 SASEGT. The DNA for the CDR3 is TGTGCCAGCAGTGAATCCGCCTTGGGGGGACAGCCCCAGCATTTT. It is translated as CASSESALGGQPQHF.

V and J are TRBV27 and TRBJ2-1, with 7 nucleotides matching TRBD1. Germline trimming cut 10 bases from V and 9 bases from J; bases unmatched to any gene: 6. CDR3 length: 11 amino acids. Germline V gene lookup returns CDR1 MNHEY and CDR2 SMNVEV (reference sequence). The CDR3 nucleotides are TGTGCCACTAAGGGGGCCGGTGAGCAGTTCTTC. It encodes CATKGAGEQFF.

This chain joins TRBV7-2 and TRBJ2-3, with 8 nucleotides matching TRBD1. This CDR3 region has 15 residues. After removal of 5 bases from V and 2 bases from J, the junction contained 6 bases not matched to a gene. Germline CDR1 SGHTA, CDR2 FQGNSA. The chain's CDR3 is CASSRDRSVTDTQYF. CDR3 sequence (DNA): TGTGCCAGCAGCCGGGACAGGTCAGTCACAGATACGCAGTATTTT.

This sequence joins TRBV19 and TRBJ1-2; 9 bases agree with TRBD1. This CDR3 has 13 amino acids. The V segment lost 10 bases and the J segment 8 bases; nucleotides outside the gene matches: 11. In germline, CDR1 is LNHDA, CDR2 SQIVND (reference sequence). CDR3 loop: CATTQDRGRGYTF. The CDR3 DNA follows: TGTGCCACTACTCAGGACAGGGGTCGAGGCTACACCTTC.

The chain is built from TRBV28 and TRBJ2-7, with D maybe TRBD1 (6 bases). Germline V gives CDR1 MDHEN, CDR2 SYDVKM. Trimming took off 7 bases at V and 3 bases at J, with 13 bases between the two ends. The CDR3 contains 13 residues. In DNA, the CDR3 is TGTGCCAGCACCTCCCAGGGGAACTACGAGCAGTACTTC. This codes for CASTSQGNYEQYF.

This chain links TRBV28 with TRBJ2-3; TRBD1 is a possible D gene (6 bases). Trimming removed 5 bases at V and 0 bases at J, with 15 bases between. Germline loops: CDR1 MDHEN, CDR2 SYDVKM. This CDR3 comprises 16 residues. The CDR3 DNA sequence: TGTGCCAGCAGTCCGCACCTCAGGGGAAGCACAGATACGCAGTATTTT. Its protein is CASSPHLRGSTDTQYF.

The J gene is TRBJ2-3, the V gene TRBV24-1, with 10 bases that match TRBD1. The CDR3 is 19 amino acids. V shed 1 base, J shed 5 bases, and the junction held 14 bases outside the gene matches. Germline-derived CDR1 and CDR2 are KGHDR and SFDVKD. As DNA, the CDR3 is TGTGCCACCAGTGATTTAGCCGGGGACAGGGGTTGGGCGAAAGATACGCAGTATTTT. The encoded protein is CATSDLAGDRGWAKDTQYF.

The V gene is TRBV30, the J gene TRBJ1-2, with 10 nucleotides matching TRBD1. Trimming at V came to 4 bases and at J to 8 bases, leaving 7 bases not matched to a gene. This CDR3 spans 13 amino acids. CDR1 and CDR2 from the germline V gene are GTSNPN and SVGIG (reference sequence). The CDR3 sequence: CAWNQDRGLGYTF. CDR3 in DNA: TGTGCCTGGAACCAAGACAGGGGGCTCGGCTACACCTTC.

This clone has just a few counts. The chain combines TRBV7-2 with TRBJ1-3; D is ambiguous. V shed 6 bases and J shed 4 bases, with 7 bases lying between them. CDR1 and CDR2 from the germline V gene are SGHTA and FQGNSA. The CDR3 is 12 amino acids. In DNA, the CDR3 is TGTGCCAGCAGTGCGGAGGGAAACACCATATATTTT. Translation: CASSAEGNTIYF.

V and J are TRBV4-1 and TRBJ1-2; TRBD1 agrees at 7 bases. CDR3 length equals 14 residues. The V segment lost 4 bases and the J segment 2 bases; nucleotides outside the gene matches: 4. The germline V gene has CDR1 MGHRA and CDR2 YSYEKL. The CDR3 reads CASSRPGQNYGYTF. In DNA, the CDR3 is TGCGCCAGCAGCCGACCGGGACAGAACTATGGCTACACCTTC.

This clone was observed a single time. The chain employs TRBV27 and TRBJ1-1; D is perhaps TRBD1 (5 bases). The CDR3 is made up of 11 amino acids. Germline-derived CDR1 and CDR2 are MNHEY and SMNVEV (reference sequence). Trimming removed 5 bases from V and 5 bases from J, with 6 bases in between. The chain's CDR3 is CASSRGTEAFF. In DNA, the CDR3 is TGTGCCAGCAGTCGGGGGACTGAAGCTTTCTTT.